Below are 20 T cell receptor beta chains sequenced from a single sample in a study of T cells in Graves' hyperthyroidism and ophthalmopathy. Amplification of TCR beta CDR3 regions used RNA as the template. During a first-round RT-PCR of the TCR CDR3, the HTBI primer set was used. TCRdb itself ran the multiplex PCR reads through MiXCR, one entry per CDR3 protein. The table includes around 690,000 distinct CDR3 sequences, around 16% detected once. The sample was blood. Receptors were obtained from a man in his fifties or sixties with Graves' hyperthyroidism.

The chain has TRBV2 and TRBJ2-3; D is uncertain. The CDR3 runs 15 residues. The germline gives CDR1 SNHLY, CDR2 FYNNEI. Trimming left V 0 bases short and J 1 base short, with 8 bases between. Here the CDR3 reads CASSEAGRGTDTQYF. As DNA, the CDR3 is TGTGCCAGCAGTGAAGCGGGAAGGGGCACAGATACGCAGTATTTT.

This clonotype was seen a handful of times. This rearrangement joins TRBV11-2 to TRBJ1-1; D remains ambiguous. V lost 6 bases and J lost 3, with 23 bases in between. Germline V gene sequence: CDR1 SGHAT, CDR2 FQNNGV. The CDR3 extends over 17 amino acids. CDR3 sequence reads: CASRTLRGRGRYTEAFF. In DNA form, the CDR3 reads TGTGCCAGCAGAACATTGCGCGGACGAGGGAGGTACACTGAAGCTTTCTTT.

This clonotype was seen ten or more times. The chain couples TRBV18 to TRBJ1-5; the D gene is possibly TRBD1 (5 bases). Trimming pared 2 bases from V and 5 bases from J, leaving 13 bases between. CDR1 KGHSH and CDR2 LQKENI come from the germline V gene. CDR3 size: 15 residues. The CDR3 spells CASSPSRVQDQPQHF. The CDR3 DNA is TGTGCCAGCTCACCATCCAGGGTCCAGGATCAGCCCCAGCATTTT.

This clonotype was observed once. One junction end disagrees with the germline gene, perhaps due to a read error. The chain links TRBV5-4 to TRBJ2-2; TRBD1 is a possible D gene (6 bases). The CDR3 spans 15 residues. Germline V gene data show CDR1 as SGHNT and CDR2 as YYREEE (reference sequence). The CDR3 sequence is CASSRDIKAAGELFF. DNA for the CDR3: TGTGCCAGCAGCCGGGACATAAAGGCCGCCGGGGAGCTGTTCTTT.

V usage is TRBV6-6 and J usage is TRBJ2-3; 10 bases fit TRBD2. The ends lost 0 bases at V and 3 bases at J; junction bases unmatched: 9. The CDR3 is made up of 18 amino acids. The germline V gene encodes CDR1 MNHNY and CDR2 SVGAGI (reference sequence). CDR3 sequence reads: CASSYSGLAGDVTDTQYF. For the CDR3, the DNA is TGTGCCAGCAGTTACTCAGGGCTAGCGGGAGATGTTACAGATACGCAGTATTTT.

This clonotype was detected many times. This CDR3 is CSARAPGVRHTEAFF. The CDR3 DNA sequence: TGCAGTGCTAGAGCGCCAGGGGTGAGGCACACTGAAGCTTTCTTT. This chain connects TRBV20-1 to TRBJ1-1; D is perhaps TRBD1 (6 bases). V was clipped by 1 base and J by 3 bases, with 15 bases between them. Germline loops: CDR1 DFQATT, CDR2 SNEGSKA (reference sequence). CDR3 length: 15 residues.

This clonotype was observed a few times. The CDR3 DNA reads TGTGCCAGCAGCCCTGGGAGGGGAAAGGATGGGCAGTTCTTC. Encoded protein: CASSPGRGKDGQFF. The chain links TRBV9 to TRBJ2-1; 7 bases line up with TRBD2. The V and J ends lost 4 bases and 12 bases, in that order; junction bases with no gene match: 13. Germline loops: CDR1 SGDLS, CDR2 YYNGEE. The CDR3 runs to 14 residues.

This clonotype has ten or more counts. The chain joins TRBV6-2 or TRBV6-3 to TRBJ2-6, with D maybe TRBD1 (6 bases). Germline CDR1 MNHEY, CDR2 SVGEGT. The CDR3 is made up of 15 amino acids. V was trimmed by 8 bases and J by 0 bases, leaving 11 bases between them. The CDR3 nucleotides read TGTGCCAGCGTAACAGGGAACTCTGGGGCCAACGTCCTGACTTTC. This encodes CASVTGNSGANVLTF.

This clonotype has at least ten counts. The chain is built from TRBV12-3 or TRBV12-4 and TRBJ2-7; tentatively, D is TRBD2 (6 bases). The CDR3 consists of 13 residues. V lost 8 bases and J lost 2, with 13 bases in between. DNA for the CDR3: TGTGCCAGCGGACCTGGAGGGACCTACGAGCAGTACTTC. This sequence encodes CASGPGGTYEQYF.

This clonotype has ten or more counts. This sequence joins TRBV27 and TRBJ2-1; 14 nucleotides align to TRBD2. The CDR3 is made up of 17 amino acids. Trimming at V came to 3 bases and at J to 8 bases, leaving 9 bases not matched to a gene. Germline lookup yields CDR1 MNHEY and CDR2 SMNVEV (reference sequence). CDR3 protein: CASSFIPGLAGVDEQFF. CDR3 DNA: TGTGCCAGCAGTTTCATCCCGGGACTAGCGGGAGTTGATGAGCAGTTCTTC.

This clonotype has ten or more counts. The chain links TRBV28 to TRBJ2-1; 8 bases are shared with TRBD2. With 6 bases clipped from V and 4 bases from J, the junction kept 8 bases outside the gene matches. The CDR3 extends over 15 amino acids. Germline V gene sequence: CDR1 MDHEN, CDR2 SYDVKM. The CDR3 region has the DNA TGTGCCAGCAGCGTAATAGCGGGGAGATACAATGAGCAGTTCTTC. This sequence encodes CASSVIAGRYNEQFF.

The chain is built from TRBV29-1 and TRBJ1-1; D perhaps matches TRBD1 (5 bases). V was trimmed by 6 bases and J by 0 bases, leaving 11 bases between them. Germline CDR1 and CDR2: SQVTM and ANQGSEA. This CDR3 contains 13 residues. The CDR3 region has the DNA TGCAGCGTGGGGGAGGGCCTGAACACTGAAGCTTTCTTT. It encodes CSVGEGLNTEAFF.

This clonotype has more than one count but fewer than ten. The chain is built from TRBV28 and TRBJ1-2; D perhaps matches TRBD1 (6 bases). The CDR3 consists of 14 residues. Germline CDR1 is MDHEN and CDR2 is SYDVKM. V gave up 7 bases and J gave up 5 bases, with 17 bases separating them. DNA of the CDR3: TGTGCCAGCATCTACGCCCAGGGGAGGTATGGCTACACCTTC. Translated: CASIYAQGRYGYTF.

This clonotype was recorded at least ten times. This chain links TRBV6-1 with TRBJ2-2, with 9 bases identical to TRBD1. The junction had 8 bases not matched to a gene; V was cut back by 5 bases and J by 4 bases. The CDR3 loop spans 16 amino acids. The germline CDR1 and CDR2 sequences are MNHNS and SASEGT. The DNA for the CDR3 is TGTGCCAGCAGTTTCGGACAGGGGCTCTTCACCGGGGAGCTGTTTTTT. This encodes CASSFGQGLFTGELFF.

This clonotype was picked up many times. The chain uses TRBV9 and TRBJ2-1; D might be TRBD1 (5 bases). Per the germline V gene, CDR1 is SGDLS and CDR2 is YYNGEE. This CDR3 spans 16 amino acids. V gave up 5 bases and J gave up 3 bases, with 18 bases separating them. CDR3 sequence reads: CASSPSSGAHYNEQFF. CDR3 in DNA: TGTGCCAGCAGTCCGAGTAGTGGGGCCCACTACAATGAGCAGTTCTTC. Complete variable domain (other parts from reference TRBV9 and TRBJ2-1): DSGVTQTPKHLITATGQRVTLRCSPRSGDLSVYWYQQSLDQGLQFLIQYYNGEERAKGNILERFSAQQFPDLHSELNLSSLELGDSALYFCASSPSSGAHYNEQFFGPGTRLTVL.

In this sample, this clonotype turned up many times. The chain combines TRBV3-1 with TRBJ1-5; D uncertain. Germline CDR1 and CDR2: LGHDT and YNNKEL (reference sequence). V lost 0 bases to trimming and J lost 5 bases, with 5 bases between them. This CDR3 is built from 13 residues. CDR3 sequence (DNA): TGTGCCAGCAGCCAAGAGATAGATCAGCCCCAGCATTTT. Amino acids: CASSQEIDQPQHF.

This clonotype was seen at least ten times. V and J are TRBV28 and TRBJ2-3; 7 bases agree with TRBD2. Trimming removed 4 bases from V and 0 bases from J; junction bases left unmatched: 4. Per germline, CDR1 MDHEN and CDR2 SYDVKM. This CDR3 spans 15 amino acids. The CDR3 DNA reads TGTGCCAGCAGTTACGAGCGGGATAGCACAGATACGCAGTATTTT. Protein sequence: CASSYERDSTDTQYF.

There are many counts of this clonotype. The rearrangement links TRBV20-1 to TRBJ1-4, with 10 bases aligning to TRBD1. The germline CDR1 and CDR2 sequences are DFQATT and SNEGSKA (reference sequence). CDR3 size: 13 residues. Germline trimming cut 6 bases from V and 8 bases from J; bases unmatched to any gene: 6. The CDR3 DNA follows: TGCAGTGCGAGACAGGGGGCGCACGAAAAACTGTTTTTT. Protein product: CSARQGAHEKLFF.

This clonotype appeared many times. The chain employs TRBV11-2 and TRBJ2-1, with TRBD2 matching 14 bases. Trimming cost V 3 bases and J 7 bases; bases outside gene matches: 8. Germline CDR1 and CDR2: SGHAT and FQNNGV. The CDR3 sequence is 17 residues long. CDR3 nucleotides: TGTGCCAGCAGCTTGAGGACTAGCGGGAGGAGTAATAATGAGCAGTTCTTC. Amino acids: CASSLRTSGRSNNEQFF. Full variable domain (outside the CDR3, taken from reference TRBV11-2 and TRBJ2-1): EAGVAQSPRYKIIEKRQSVAFWCNPISGHATLYWYQQILGQGPKLLIQFQNNGVVDDSQLPKDRFSAERLKGVDSTLKIQPAKLEDSAVYLCASSLRTSGRSNNEQFFGPGTRLTVL.

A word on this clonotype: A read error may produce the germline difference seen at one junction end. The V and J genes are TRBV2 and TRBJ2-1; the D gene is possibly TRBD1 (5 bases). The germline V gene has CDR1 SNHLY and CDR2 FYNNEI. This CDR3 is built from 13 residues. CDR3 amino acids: CASSESGFNEQFF. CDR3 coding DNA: TGCGCCAGCAGTGAGTCAGGGTTCAATGAGCAGTTCTTC. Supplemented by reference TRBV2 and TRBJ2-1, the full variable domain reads EPEVTQTPSHQVTQMGQEVILRCVPISNHLYFYWYRQILGQKVEFLVSFYNNEISEKSEIFDDQFSVERPDGSNFTLKIRSTKLEDSAMYFCASSESGFNEQFFGPGTRLTVL.